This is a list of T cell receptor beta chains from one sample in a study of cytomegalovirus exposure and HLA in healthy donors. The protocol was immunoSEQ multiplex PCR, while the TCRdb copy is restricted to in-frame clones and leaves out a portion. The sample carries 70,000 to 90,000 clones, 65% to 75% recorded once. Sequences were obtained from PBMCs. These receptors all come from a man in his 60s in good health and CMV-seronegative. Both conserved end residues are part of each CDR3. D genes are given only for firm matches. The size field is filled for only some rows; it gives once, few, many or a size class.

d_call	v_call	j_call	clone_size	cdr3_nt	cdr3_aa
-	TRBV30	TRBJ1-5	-	TGTGCCTGGAGCCTTACGGGAAGGGATAGCAATCAGCCCCAGCATTTT	CAWSLTGRDSNQPQHF
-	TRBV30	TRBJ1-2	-	TGTGCCTGGAACCGGCAGGGGTATGGCTACACCTTC	CAWNRQGYGYTF
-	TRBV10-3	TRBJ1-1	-	TGTGCCATCAGTGAGTCGTCAGGGTGGAACACTGAAGCTTTCTTT	CAISESSGWNTEAFF
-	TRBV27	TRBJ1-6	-	TGTGCCAGCAGTCCGACGCCGGGGAGCTCCTATAATTCACCCCTCCACTTT	CASSPTPGSSYNSPLHF
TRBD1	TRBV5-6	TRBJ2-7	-	TGTGCCAGCAGCGGTCCGGGACAGATCTACGAGCAGTACTTC	CASSGPGQIYEQYF
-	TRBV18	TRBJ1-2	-	TGTGCCAGCTCACCCGGACAGAATCAACGCTATGGCTACACCTTC	CASSPGQNQRYGYTF
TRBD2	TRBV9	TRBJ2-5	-	TGTGCCAGCAGCGCTGCAGGGCGGGGGTTCCAAGAGACCCAGTACTTC	CASSAAGRGFQETQYF
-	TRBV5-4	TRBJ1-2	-	TGTGCCAGCAGCTCCTGGACAATCGGCTATGGCTACACCTTC	CASSSWTIGYGYTF
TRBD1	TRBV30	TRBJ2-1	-	TGTGCCTGGAATGGACAGGACTTACTTTCCCCAGGGAATGAGCAGTTCTTC	CAWNGQDLLSPGNEQFF
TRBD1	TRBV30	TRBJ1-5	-	TGTGCCTGGAGACCCGACAGGGAATCAAGTCAGCCCCAGCATTTT	CAWRPDRESSQPQHF
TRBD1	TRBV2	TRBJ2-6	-	TGTGCCAGCTGCCGGGACAGGGGATCAGGGGCCAACGTCCTGACTTTC	CASCRDRGSGANVLTF
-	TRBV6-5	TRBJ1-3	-	TGTGCCAGCAGAGGGAGCTCTGGAAACACCATATATTTT	CASRGSSGNTIYF
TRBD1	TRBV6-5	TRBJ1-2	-	TGTGCCAGCAGTTACGACAGGGTGGCCTATGGCTACACCTTC	CASSYDRVAYGYTF
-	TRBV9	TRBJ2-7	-	TGTGCCAGCAGCGAAGGGACTCGCCACTACGAGCAGTACTTC	CASSEGTRHYEQYF
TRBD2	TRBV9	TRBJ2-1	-	TGTGCCAGCAGCGTAGGAGGCGGGGGGTCCTACAATGAGCAGTTCTTC	CASSVGGGGSYNEQFF
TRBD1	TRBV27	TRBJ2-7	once	TGTGCCAGCAGTACCCGGACAGGAACAGGGAGCGAGCAGTACTTC	CASSTRTGTGSEQYF
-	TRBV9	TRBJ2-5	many	TGTGCCAGCAGCGATAGGGCGACAGACCGAGGAGAGACCCAGTACTTC	CASSDRATDRGETQYF
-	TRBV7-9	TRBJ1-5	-	TGTGCCAGCAGCTTAGACGGTATCCAGCCCCAGCATTTT	CASSLDGIQPQHF
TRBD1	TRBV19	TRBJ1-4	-	TGTGCCAGTAGTCCTGGGACAGGGGGTAATGAAAAACTGTTTTTT	CASSPGTGGNEKLFF
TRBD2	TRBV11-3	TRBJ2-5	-	TGTGCCAGCAGCTTAAGGGTAGCGGGGGAAGAGACCCAGTACTTC	CASSLRVAGEETQYF
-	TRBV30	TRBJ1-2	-	TGTGCCTGGAGTGTGGGGGGAGGGACACACTATGGCTACACCTTC	CAWSVGGGTHYGYTF